One and the same sample provided the 12 T cell receptor beta chains below, sequenced in a study of cytomegalovirus exposure and HLA in healthy donors. The study ran its PCR with 60 Vbeta and 13 Jbeta primers. Generated by immunoSEQ multiplex PCR, the TCRdb table keeps only in-frame clones and is missing some. The table has approximately 180,000 clones, approximately 78% seen once. The sample consisted of PBMCs. The receptors shown here come from a woman aged 45-59 years in good health and CMV-seropositive.

This chain links TRBV5-1 with TRBJ1-1; D not certain. CDR3 size: 15 residues. From germline, CDR1 is SGHRS and CDR2 YFSETQ. Trimming pared 4 bases from V and 2 bases from J, leaving 15 bases between. CDR3 residues: CASSTTGVLNTEAFF. For the CDR3, the DNA is TGCGCCAGCAGCACTACCGGGGTTCTCAACACTGAAGCTTTCTTT.

The chain carries TRBV5-5 and TRBJ2-1, with TRBD2 matching over 14 bases. CDR1 and CDR2 (germline): SGHKS, YYEKEE (reference sequence). The CDR3 runs 17 residues. The V and J ends lost 0 bases and 3 bases, in that order; junction bases with no gene match: 2. The CDR3 bases are TGTGCCAGCAGCTTGGGGACTAGCGGGGGGTTCTACAATGAGCAGTTCTTC. Its protein product is CASSLGTSGGFYNEQFF.

This sequence joins TRBV4-1 and TRBJ2-7, with 8 bases fitting TRBD1. V trimming: 0 bases; J trimming: 1 base; junction bases outside the gene matches: 5. The V gene's germline CDR1 is MGHRA and CDR2 YSYEKL. This CDR3 has 16 residues. The CDR3 loop is CASSQEGQGGSYEQYF. Here the CDR3 DNA reads TGCGCCAGCAGCCAAGAAGGACAGGGAGGATCCTACGAGCAGTACTTC.

This chain connects TRBV4-1 to TRBJ2-3; tentative D call: TRBD1 (6 bases). CDR1 is MGHRA, CDR2 YSYEKL, per germline. The CDR3 totals 14 residues. V lost 2 bases to trimming and J lost 4 bases, with 10 bases between them. The CDR3 protein is CASSQHRESDTQYF. As DNA, the CDR3 is TGCGCCAGCAGCCAACACAGGGAGTCAGATACGCAGTATTTT.

In this sample, this clone turned up once. The chain uses TRBV5-1 and TRBJ2-1; no definite D call. Deletions cut 6 bases from V and 1 base from J, with 11 bases between. The CDR3 has 14 residues. Germline lookup yields CDR1 SGHRS and CDR2 YFSETQ. The CDR3 DNA reads as TGCGCCAGCAAGGAGTCTCCTTCCTACAATGAGCAGTTCTTC. This codes for CASKESPSYNEQFF.

This clone appeared a few times. The V and J genes are TRBV21-1 and TRBJ1-1; no check of the table's D call, TRBD1, against the DNA was made. TRBV21-1 is a listed pseudogene. This CDR3 contains 14 residues. The CDR3 sequence: CASSKAATHTEAFF. The CDR3 nucleotides read TGTGCCAGCAGCAAAGCGGCCACCCACACTGAAGCTTTCTTT.

The V call is TRBV6-1, the J call TRBJ2-1, with no clear D. The V end was cut by 6 bases, the J end by 0 bases, with 12 bases between. The CDR3 sequence is 15 residues long. Per the germline V gene, CDR1 is MNHNS and CDR2 is SASEGT. The CDR3 reads CASSSYPSSYNEQFF. The CDR3 DNA is TGTGCCAGCAGCTCATACCCGAGCTCCTACAATGAGCAGTTCTTC.

This clone was observed a handful of times. The CDR3 here is CASSYPGTGLYGYTF. CDR3 sequence (DNA): TGTGCCAGCAGTTACCCCGGGACAGGCCTCTATGGCTACACCTTC. The chain is built from TRBV6-6 and TRBJ1-2; TRBD1 agrees at 8 bases. The length of the CDR3 is 15 residues. From germline, CDR1 is MNHNY and CDR2 SVGAGI (reference sequence). The V and J ends lost 2 bases and 4 bases, in that order; junction bases with no gene match: 6.

The CDR3 reads CASSRPPSGVSYNEQFF. CDR3 nucleotides: TGTGCCAGCAGCCGGCCCCCTAGCGGGGTCTCCTACAATGAGCAGTTCTTC. The V gene is TRBV13, the J gene TRBJ2-1; 9 bases map to TRBD2. The CDR3 consists of 17 residues. V gave up 5 bases and J gave up 0 bases; unmatched junction bases: 8. Germline CDR1 and CDR2: PRHDT and FYEKMQ (reference sequence).

V usage is TRBV6-5 and J usage is TRBJ1-2; no firm D call. V lost 5 bases to trimming and J lost 8 bases, with 15 bases between them. The germline V gene has CDR1 MNHEY and CDR2 SVGAGI. The CDR3 runs 13 residues. The CDR3 coding sequence is TGTGCCAGCAGTCCAGGACTGCCGGCGGGCTACACCTTC. Translating it yields CASSPGLPAGYTF.

The rearrangement uses TRBV10-3 and TRBJ1-1; D is uncertain. This CDR3 has 12 amino acids. Germline V gene sequence: CDR1 ENHRY, CDR2 SYGVKD. The V end lost 11 bases, the J end lost 7 bases, and 17 bases lay between the germline ends. The CDR3 loop is CAAREGSLEAFF. The CDR3 DNA follows: TGTGCCGCCCGGGAGGGATCCCTTGAAGCTTTCTTT.

This clone was found a few times. The J gene is TRBJ2-3, the V gene TRBV5-1, with a possible D match to TRBD2 (6 bases). V lost 4 bases, J lost 4 bases, and 13 bases lay in between. Germline V gene data show CDR1 as SGHRS and CDR2 as YFSETQ. This CDR3 is 14 amino acids long. The CDR3 DNA is TGCGCCAGCAGCCCCGGGACTTTCGCAGATACGCAGTATTTT. This gives the protein CASSPGTFADTQYF.